The 19 T cell receptor beta chains presented below share a single source sample, sequenced in a study of T-cell reconstitution after alpha-beta-depleted transplantation in children. Molecular barcoding with unique molecular identifiers was used for the TCRbeta library. In TCRdb, the PCR reads were re-called with MiXCR into one record per CDR3 protein. This repertoire shows hundreds of thousands of distinct CDR3 sequences, under 30% found once; its top ten account for about 5%. The material sequenced was PBMCs, mostly from graft donor cells, taken 360 days after TCRalphabeta/CD19-depleted stem cell transplant. Source of these receptors: a female patient between 2 and 15 years old who had a stem cell transplant for congenital amegakaryocytic thrombocytopenia, so the T cells may come from the graft donor.

This clonotype was observed a few times. The chain recombines TRBV2 with TRBJ2-7; the match to TRBD1 covers 7 bases. V trimming: 0 bases; J trimming: 3 bases; junction bases outside the gene matches: 5. The CDR3 has 15 amino acids. Germline CDR1 and CDR2: SNHLY and FYNNEI. CDR3: CASSEASGTDYEQYF. CDR3 sequence (DNA): TGTGCCAGCAGTGAAGCGTCTGGGACAGACTACGAGCAGTACTTC.

The chain carries TRBV4-2 and TRBJ2-5, with D possibly matching TRBD2 (5 bases). Germline-derived CDR1 and CDR2 are LGHNA and YNFKEQ. This CDR3 contains 13 residues. Trimming left V 6 bases short and J 2 bases short, with 10 bases between. The CDR3 nucleotides are TGTGCCAGCAGGGAGGCCGGGCAAGAGACCCAGTACTTC. This encodes CASREAGQETQYF.

The chain is built from TRBV20-1 and TRBJ2-7, with TRBD1 matching over 8 bases. The CDR3 totals 11 residues. V gave up 5 bases and J gave up 4 bases; unmatched junction bases: 1. The V gene's germline CDR1 is DFQATT and CDR2 SNEGSKA (reference sequence). The CDR3: CSARQGYEQYF. CDR3 coding DNA: TGCAGTGCTCGACAGGGGTACGAGCAGTACTTC.

In its sample, this clonotype was seen a few times. This chain links TRBV5-1 with TRBJ1-1; D might be TRBD1 (6 bases). This CDR3 has 19 residues. V lost 4 bases and J lost 6, with 31 bases in between. CDR1 is SGHRS and CDR2 is YFSETQ in the germline V gene. The CDR3 DNA reads TGCGCCAGCAGCCTAGCACCGAGGGGGGCCCGTGTAGTTTCAGCTGAAGCTTTCTTT. Encoded protein: CASSLAPRGARVVSAEAFF. The variable domain in full, with the rest retrieved from reference TRBV5-1 and TRBJ1-1, is KAGVTQTPRYLIKTRGQQVTLSCSPISGHRSVSWYQQTPGQGLQFLFEYFSETQRNKGNFPGRFSGRQFSNSRSEMNVSTLELGDSALYLCASSLAPRGARVVSAEAFFGQGTRLTVV.

This clonotype was seen more than once but under ten times. The genes are TRBV20-1 and TRBJ1-5, with 8 bases matching TRBD1. Germline V gene sequence: CDR1 DFQATT, CDR2 SNEGSKA (reference sequence). CDR3 length: 15 residues. The V segment lost 4 bases and the J segment 2 bases; nucleotides outside the gene matches: 7. CDR3 sequence reads: CSAIKQGVGNQPQHF. The CDR3 DNA reads TGCAGTGCTATAAAACAGGGGGTAGGCAATCAGCCCCAGCATTTT.

Comments on this clonotype: This may stem from a read error, because a much larger clone lies one nucleotide away. The V and J genes are TRBV20-1 and TRBJ1-1; possible D gene TRBD1, 6 bases. Trimming stripped 4 bases from V and 0 bases from J, with 9 bases between. From germline, CDR1 is DFQATT and CDR2 SNEGSKA (reference sequence). CDR3 length: 13 residues. The CDR3 loop reads CSAMTGVNTEAFF. The CDR3 DNA is TGCAGTGCTATGACAGGAGTGAACACTGAAGCTTTCTTT.

This clonotype was counted between two and nine times. The chain carries TRBV7-9 and TRBJ1-2; the D is unclear. The germline gives CDR1 SEHNR, CDR2 FQNEAQ (reference sequence). Trimming took off 2 bases at V and 10 bases at J, with 14 bases between the two ends. This CDR3 spans 13 amino acids. CDR3 residues: CASSLPSGLDYTF. CDR3 sequence (DNA): TGTGCCAGCAGCTTACCGTCAGGTTTGGACTACACCTTC.

The CDR3 is CASSLVSGGPSGEQYF. For the CDR3, the DNA is TGTGCCAGCAGCTTAGTTTCGGGAGGGCCTTCCGGCGAGCAGTACTTC. The genes are TRBV11-2 and TRBJ2-7; 8 nucleotides align to TRBD2. Germline V lookup: CDR1 SGHAT, CDR2 FQNNGV. The CDR3 runs to 16 residues. With 1 base clipped from V and 6 bases from J, the junction kept 11 bases outside the gene matches.

CDR3 DNA: TGTGCCAGCAGCCACGACAGGGGTTCAGACGAGCAGTACTTC. Translated: CASSHDRGSDEQYF. The chain uses TRBV7-2 and TRBJ2-7; TRBD1 aligns across 8 bases. The J segment lost 5 bases and the V segment lost 5 bases, leaving 8 bases of the junction unmatched. The CDR3 is 14 residues long. CDR1 is SGHTA and CDR2 is FQGNSA in the germline V gene.

The chain links TRBV12-3 or TRBV12-4 to TRBJ2-1, with 13 nucleotides matching TRBD2. The CDR3 length is 15 residues. V shed 7 bases, J shed 7 bases, and the junction held 7 bases outside the gene matches. The CDR3 protein is CASILGTSGANEQFF. The CDR3 DNA sequence: TGTGCCAGCATATTAGGGACTAGCGGGGCGAATGAGCAGTTCTTC.

This clonotype was found a few times. The chain carries TRBV4-2 and TRBJ1-2; D perhaps matches TRBD1 (5 bases). The germline gives CDR1 LGHNA, CDR2 YNFKEQ. The germline V and J ends were trimmed by 3 bases and 1 base, with 6 bases remaining between them. The CDR3 extends over 13 amino acids. DNA for the CDR3: TGTGCCAGCAGCCAGGGACGTAACTATGGCTACACCTTC. Translation: CASSQGRNYGYTF.

This clonotype was detected only a few times. The chain employs TRBV6-1 and TRBJ2-3; D gene uncertain. Germline values: CDR1 MNHNS, CDR2 SASEGT. The length of the CDR3 is 13 residues. V shed 5 bases and J shed 7 bases, with 13 bases lying between them. CDR3 DNA sequence: TGTGCCAGCAGTCAGTCCTTCGGAAATACGCAGTATTTT. Its translation: CASSQSFGNTQYF.

This chain uses TRBV20-1 with TRBJ2-1; D is perhaps TRBD1 (7 bases). The germline gives CDR1 DFQATT, CDR2 SNEGSKA (reference sequence). This CDR3 contains 13 residues. Trimming shortened V by 6 bases and J by 3 bases, and 12 bases separated the two germline ends. This chain's CDR3 is CSANRGGYNEQFF. DNA of the CDR3: TGCAGTGCCAACAGGGGAGGCTACAATGAGCAGTTCTTC.

The chain joins TRBV20-1 to TRBJ2-3; D is unclear. The V and J ends lost 3 bases and 4 bases respectively, with 14 bases between them. Looked up from germline, CDR1 is DFQATT and CDR2 is SNEGSKA (reference sequence). The CDR3 consists of 14 residues. The CDR3 is CSASWSRKADTQYF. Here the CDR3 DNA reads TGCAGTGCTAGTTGGAGCAGAAAGGCAGATACGCAGTATTTT.

The V gene is TRBV3-1, the J gene TRBJ1-1; TRBD1 aligns across 9 bases. With V trimmed by 4 bases and J by 10 bases, 4 bases remained unmatched. Germline V gene data show CDR1 as LGHDT and CDR2 as YNNKEL (reference sequence). CDR3 size: 12 residues. Here the CDR3 reads CASSPGQGRAFF. CDR3 sequence (DNA): TGTGCCAGCAGCCCAGGACAGGGGCGAGCTTTCTTT.

This chain connects TRBV6-2 or TRBV6-3 to TRBJ2-7; 9 nucleotides agree with TRBD1. The CDR3 is 16 residues long. Trimming at V came to 6 bases and at J to 3 bases, leaving 12 bases not matched to a gene. Germline V gene sequence: CDR1 MNHEY, CDR2 SVGEGT. The CDR3: CASSRRKGQGGYEQYF. The CDR3 DNA follows: TGTGCCAGCAGCCGACGCAAGGGACAGGGAGGCTACGAGCAGTACTTC.

This clonotype was picked up a small number of times. The V gene is TRBV3-1, the J gene TRBJ1-2; TRBD1 might be the D (6 bases). The V gene lost 1 base and the J gene lost 4 bases, with 16 bases spanning the gap. The length of the CDR3 is 16 residues. Germline lookup yields CDR1 LGHDT and CDR2 YNNKEL (reference sequence). The CDR3 loop reads CASSQASTDSAYGYTF. The CDR3 DNA follows: TGTGCCAGCAGCCAAGCATCTACGGACAGCGCCTATGGCTACACCTTC.

The V gene is TRBV28, the J gene TRBJ1-1, with D uncertain. Trimming cost V 8 bases and J 3 bases, with 16 bases left between them. Germline V gene data show CDR1 as MDHEN and CDR2 as SYDVKM. This CDR3 contains 14 residues. The CDR3 DNA sequence: TGTGCCAGCGGTTCCGGGATGTCGGACACTGAAGCTTTCTTT. Translation gives CASGSGMSDTEAFF.

The chain carries TRBV20-1 and TRBJ2-3; the D gene is possibly TRBD1 (7 bases). The V and J ends lost 2 bases and 4 bases respectively, with 22 bases between them. Germline V gives CDR1 DFQATT, CDR2 SNEGSKA (reference sequence). The CDR3 consists of 17 residues. CDR3 loop: CSARPRRGHPRSDTQYF. CDR3 DNA: TGCAGTGCTAGACCTAGGAGGGGGCACCCGAGGTCAGATACGCAGTATTTT.